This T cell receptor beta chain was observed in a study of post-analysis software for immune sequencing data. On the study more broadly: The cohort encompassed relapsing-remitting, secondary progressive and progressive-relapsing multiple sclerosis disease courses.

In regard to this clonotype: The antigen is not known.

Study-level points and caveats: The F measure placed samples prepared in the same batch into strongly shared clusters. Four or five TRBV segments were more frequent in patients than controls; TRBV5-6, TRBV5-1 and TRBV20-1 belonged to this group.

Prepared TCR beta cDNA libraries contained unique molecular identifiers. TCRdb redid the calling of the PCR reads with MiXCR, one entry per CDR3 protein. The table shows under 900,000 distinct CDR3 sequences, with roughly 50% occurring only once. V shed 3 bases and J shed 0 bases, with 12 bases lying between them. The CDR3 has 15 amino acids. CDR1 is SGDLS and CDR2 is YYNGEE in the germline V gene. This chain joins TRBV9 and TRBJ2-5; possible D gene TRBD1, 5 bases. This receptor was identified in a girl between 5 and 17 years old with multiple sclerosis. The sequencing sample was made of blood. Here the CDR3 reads CASSALTDNQETQYF. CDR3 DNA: TGTGCCAGCAGCGCCCTAACGGACAACCAAGAGACCCAGTACTTC. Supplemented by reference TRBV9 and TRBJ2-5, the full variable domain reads DSGVTQTPKHLITATGQRVTLRCSPRSGDLSVYWYQQSLDQGLQFLIQYYNGEERAKGNILERFSAQQFPDLHSELNLSSLELGDSALYFCASSALTDNQETQYFGPGTRLLVL.